The rows below give T cell receptor beta chains drawn from one sample of a study of blood T cells in healthy people across ages. TCRdb called the 5' RACE reads again in MiXCR, with one record for every CDR3 protein. This repertoire shows 800,000 to 950,000 distinct CDR3 sequences, under 35% found once; its top ten account for roughly 10%. These data were also reused for a study on T cells of mothers and their children.

The material sequenced was blood. These receptors were obtained from a woman in her 40s in good health. Each CDR3 is given with its conserved first and last residue. The D gene is left open where the match is weak. Not every row has a clone size; where given, it reads once, few, many or a size class.

D	V	size	J	CDR3	DNA
-	TRBV27	-	TRBJ2-5	CATRRRAQETQYF	TGTGCCACCCGGCGTCGAGCCCAAGAGACCCAGTACTTC
TRBD1	TRBV5-1	-	TRBJ1-1	CASSLDLAGGLTEAFF	TGCGCCAGCAGCTTGGATCTGGCAGGGGGCTTGACTGAAGCTTTCTTT
-	TRBV19	-	TRBJ2-7	CASSTNGLGEQYF	TGTGCCAGTAGTACTAACGGTCTGGGCGAGCAGTACTTC
-	TRBV5-1	few	TRBJ2-3	CASRPQSGTDTQYF	TGCGCCAGCAGACCCCAGTCGGGCACAGATACGCAGTATTTT
TRBD2	TRBV7-2	many	TRBJ2-7	CASSAAGTSVSYEQYF	TGTGCCAGCAGCGCCGCCGGGACTAGCGTGTCGTACGAGCAGTACTTC
TRBD2	TRBV5-1	-	TRBJ2-3	CASSLQGGGQLLEQYF	TGCGCCAGCAGCTTGCAAGGCGGGGGTCAATTACTGGAGCAGTATTTT
-	TRBV11-2	-	TRBJ2-2	CASSLVARSVYTGELFF	TGTGCCAGCAGCTTAGTTGCCAGATCAGTCTACACCGGGGAGCTGTTTTTT
TRBD2	TRBV19	-	TRBJ2-5	CASRDSGYQETQYF	TGTGCCAGTAGGGATAGCGGGTACCAAGAGACCCAGTACTTC
-	TRBV20-1	once	TRBJ1-5	CSAREPGVSNQPQHF	TGCAGTGCTAGGGAGCCGGGGGTTAGCAATCAGCCCCAGCATTTT
-	TRBV7-2	many	TRBJ2-7	CASRSMGLRWDEQYF	TGTGCCAGCAGAAGTATGGGGCTCAGGTGGGACGAGCAGTACTTC
-	TRBV7-3	many	TRBJ2-5	CASSPANQETQYF	TGTGCCAGCAGCCCAGCGAACCAAGAGACCCAGTACTTC
TRBD2	TRBV6-1	many	TRBJ2-7	CASSPAGTSYEQYF	TGTGCCAGCAGTCCAGCGGGAACTTCCTACGAGCAGTACTTC
-	TRBV6-2/TRBV6-3	-	TRBJ2-4	CASSVGRSGSNEQYF	TGTGCCAGCAGTGTCGGGCGATCCGGGTCCAATGAGCAGTACTTC
TRBD2	TRBV5-1	few	TRBJ2-1	CASTISGGSGEQFF	TGCGCCAGCACCATATCGGGAGGGAGCGGTGAGCAGTTCTTC
TRBD1	TRBV5-6	-	TRBJ2-7	CASSFRDRVLYEQYF	TGTGCCAGCAGCTTCCGGGACAGAGTTCTCTACGAGCAGTACTTC
TRBD1	TRBV5-1	few	TRBJ1-6	CASSLDRGYNSPLHF	TGCGCCAGCAGCTTGGACAGGGGGTATAATTCACCCCTCCACTTT
TRBD1	TRBV6-2/TRBV6-3	many	TRBJ2-7	CASNPGTGSYEQYF	TGTGCCAGCAACCCCGGGACAGGGTCGTACGAGCAGTACTTC
-	TRBV15	-	TRBJ2-1	CATSELGGEYNEQFF	TGTGCCACCAGTGAGTTGGGCGGGGAGTACAATGAGCAGTTCTTC
-	TRBV7-9	-	TRBJ1-6	CASSPSDGTYNSPLHF	TGTGCCAGCAGCCCCTCGGACGGAACCTATAATTCACCCCTCCACTTT
-	TRBV29-1	-	TRBJ1-1	CSVERVEAFF	TGCAGCGTTGAAAGGGTGGAGGCTTTCTTT
-	TRBV5-1	few	TRBJ2-1	CASSLELSSPYNEQFF	TGCGCCAGCAGCTTGGAACTTTCGAGCCCCTACAATGAGCAGTTCTTC
TRBD1	TRBV7-2	-	TRBJ1-5	CASSLVGTGGQPQHF	TGTGCCAGCAGCTTAGTCGGGACAGGGGGTCAGCCCCAGCATTTT
TRBD1	TRBV12-3/TRBV12-4	few	TRBJ1-2	CASSLRDSSNYGYTF	TGTGCCAGCAGTTTACGGGACAGCTCTAACTATGGCTACACCTTC
-	TRBV9	many	TRBJ1-2	CASSELENYGYTF	TGTGCCAGCAGCGAATTGGAGAACTATGGCTACACCTTC
TRBD1	TRBV6-5	many	TRBJ1-2	CASSYDSGGGGYTF	TGTGCCAGCAGTTACGACTCAGGGGGCGGCGGCTACACCTTC
-	TRBV28	-	TRBJ1-4	CASSLSGVANEKLFF	TGTGCCAGCAGTTTATCGGGGGTGGCTAATGAAAAACTGTTTTTT
-	TRBV5-1	-	TRBJ2-1	CASSRDGNEQFF	TGCGCCAGCAGCCGGGACGGAAATGAGCAGTTCTTC
TRBD1	TRBV28	-	TRBJ1-1	CASSFSRGRPEAFF	TGTGCCAGCAGTTTTTCCAGGGGGAGGCCTGAAGCTTTCTTT
TRBD2	TRBV20-1	-	TRBJ2-7	CSVRTSGSSHEQYF	TGCAGTGTGAGAACTAGCGGGAGTTCTCACGAGCAGTACTTC
TRBD1	TRBV28	many	TRBJ1-2	CASSLTTGGGGYTF	TGTGCCAGCAGCCTTACGACAGGGGGCGGAGGCTACACCTTC
TRBD1	TRBV19	-	TRBJ2-7	CASSMGTGGTYEQYF	TGTGCCAGTAGTATGGGGACAGGGGGCACCTACGAGCAGTACTTC
TRBD1	TRBV7-8	-	TRBJ2-5	CASSTPGQGVTNEQYF	TGTGCCAGCAGCACACCGGGACAGGGAGTTACGAATGAGCAGTACTTC
TRBD1	TRBV3-1	-	TRBJ1-4	CASSPVWTGANEKLFF	TGTGCCAGCAGCCCCGTATGGACAGGGGCTAATGAAAAACTGTTTTTT
TRBD2	TRBV2	-	TRBJ2-5	CASRRGGLETQYF	TGTGCCAGCAGGCGGGGGGGCCTGGAGACCCAGTACTTC
TRBD2	TRBV5-1	many	TRBJ2-7	CASSFSGEAYEQYF	TGCGCCAGCAGCTTTAGCGGGGAAGCCTACGAGCAGTACTTC
TRBD2	TRBV7-6	-	TRBJ2-1	CASSLGTSEGGEQFF	TGTGCCAGCAGCTTAGGGACTAGCGAGGGCGGTGAGCAGTTCTTC
-	TRBV11-2	-	TRBJ2-1	CASSLEWGGRNEQFF	TGTGCCAGCAGCTTAGAGTGGGGGGGCCGCAATGAGCAGTTCTTC
TRBD2	TRBV4-3	-	TRBJ2-5	CASSQFGGGQETQYF	TGCGCCAGCAGCCAGTTTGGCGGGGGGCAAGAGACCCAGTACTTC
-	TRBV6-1	few	TRBJ1-6	CASSEWDNSPLHF	TGTGCCAGCAGTGAATGGGATAATTCACCCCTCCACTTT
-	TRBV10-3	-	TRBJ1-1	CAISESKGTEAFF	TGTGCCATCAGTGAGAGCAAGGGCACTGAAGCTTTCTTT
-	TRBV7-9	-	TRBJ2-7	CASSPGDTSYEQYF	TGTGCCAGCAGCCCAGGGGACACCTCGTACGAGCAGTACTTC
-	TRBV4-1	few	TRBJ2-7	CASSQINGNLYEQYF	TGCGCCAGCAGCCAGATCAACGGAAACCTCTACGAGCAGTACTTC
TRBD1	TRBV5-1	-	TRBJ1-4	CASSWQGQGTTNEKLFF	TGCGCCAGCAGCTGGCAAGGACAGGGTACAACTAATGAAAAACTGTTTTTT
-	TRBV6-2/TRBV6-3	many	TRBJ2-7	CASSRAGGPPYEQYF	TGTGCCAGCAGTAGGGCCGGCGGCCCTCCCTACGAGCAGTACTTC
-	TRBV6-2/TRBV6-3	-	TRBJ1-1	CASRPPGRGGTEAFF	TGTGCCAGCAGACCGCCGGGCAGGGGAGGCACTGAAGCTTTCTTT
TRBD1	TRBV5-1	many	TRBJ2-7	CASSSTGTGGLAVYEQYF	TGCGCCAGCAGCTCCACCGGGACAGGGGGCTTAGCTGTCTACGAGCAGTACTTC
-	TRBV5-1	-	TRBJ1-2	CASSSHYGYTF	TGCGCCAGCAGCTCCCATTATGGCTACACCTTC
-	TRBV19	-	TRBJ2-1	CASSIYRTGHNEQFF	TGTGCCAGTAGTATATATAGGACGGGGCACAATGAGCAGTTCTTC
-	TRBV18	many	TRBJ2-1	CASSPSHEQFF	TGTGCCAGCTCCCCCTCCCATGAGCAGTTCTTC
TRBD1	TRBV12-3/TRBV12-4	-	TRBJ1-5	CASSYPNWEGANQPQHF	TGTGCCAGCAGCTACCCAAATTGGGAGGGGGCCAATCAGCCCCAGCATTTT
TRBD1	TRBV7-2	-	TRBJ1-1	CASSLAGQANTEAFF	TGTGCCAGCAGCTTAGCCGGACAGGCGAACACTGAAGCTTTCTTT
TRBD2	TRBV29-1	many	TRBJ2-5	CSVAPGLAGQETQYF	TGCAGCGTTGCTCCGGGACTAGCGGGCCAAGAGACCCAGTACTTC